A single sample gave rise to the 20 T cell receptor beta chains below, sequenced in a study of spatial heterogeneity in lung cancer. The time point is: sample taken at primary tumor resection. From tumor, nontumor lung or frozen PBMC, whole RNA was taken unsorted for sequencing. TCRdb recomputed calls from the 5' RACE reads with MiXCR, one row per CDR3 protein. Here the sample spans 95,000 or so distinct CDR3 sequences, 7% to 9% being singletons. The sequencing used PBMCs, collected at surgery. Receptors originate from a male donor with early-stage non-small cell lung cancer.

Concerning this clonotype itself: Possible read error: a much larger clone is one base away. The chain couples TRBV25-1 to TRBJ2-5; unclear D gene. Between the trimmed V and J ends, which lost 3 bases and 5 bases, there was a span of 16 bases. Germline V gives CDR1 MGHDK, CDR2 SYGVNS. The CDR3 has 15 amino acids. CDR3 residues: CASSDPADPAETQYF. The CDR3, as DNA: TGTGCCAGCAGTGACCCGGCTGACCCCGCGGAGACCCAGTACTTC.

At least ten counts were recorded for this clonotype. J is TRBJ2-3 and V is TRBV2, with D possibly matching TRBD2 (5 bases). Trimming stripped 3 bases from V and 5 bases from J, with 18 bases between. CDR1 and CDR2 (germline): SNHLY, FYNNEI. The CDR3 runs 16 residues. The CDR3 reads CASSDPTFSGEDTQYF. CDR3 in DNA: TGTGCCAGCAGTGATCCCACCTTCTCCGGGGAAGATACGCAGTATTTT.

V is TRBV7-6 and J is TRBJ2-7, with D tentatively TRBD1 or TRBD2 (7 bases each). Trimming stripped 3 bases from V and 4 bases from J, with 13 bases between. Germline V gene sequence: CDR1 SGHVS, CDR2 FNYEAQ. The CDR3 is made up of 14 amino acids. CDR3 in amino acids: CASSLGQRGYEQYF. In DNA, the CDR3 is TGTGCCAGCAGCTTGGGACAGCGGGGTTACGAGCAGTACTTC.

V and J are TRBV29-1 and TRBJ2-7; 7 bases are shared with TRBD1. The CDR3 covers 13 residues. Trimming removed 4 bases from V and 4 bases from J; junction bases left unmatched: 7. CDR1 SQVTM and CDR2 ANQGSEA come from the germline V gene. CDR3 residues: CSVVTGVPYEQYF. The CDR3 DNA reads as TGCAGCGTTGTTACAGGGGTTCCTTACGAGCAGTACTTC.

The chain combines TRBV11-1 with TRBJ1-6, with D unclear. The V gene's germline CDR1 is SGHAT and CDR2 FQDESV (reference sequence). This CDR3 is built from 13 residues. The V gene lost 5 bases and the J gene lost 8 bases, with 10 bases spanning the gap. CDR3 DNA sequence: TGTGCCAGCAGCCCCCACATAGATTCACCCCTCCACTTT. Its translation is CASSPHIDSPLHF.

The J gene is TRBJ2-6, the V gene TRBV18; 9 bases map to TRBD1. Looked up from germline, CDR1 is KGHSH and CDR2 is LQKENI. There are 17 residues in the CDR3. The V and J ends lost 6 bases and 0 bases, in that order; junction bases with no gene match: 6. For the CDR3, the DNA is TGTGCCAGCTCCGCCGGGACAGGGTCCTCTGGGGCCAACGTCCTGACTTTC. Encoded protein: CASSAGTGSSGANVLTF. Full variable domain (outside the CDR3, taken from reference TRBV18 and TRBJ2-6): NAGVMQNPRHLVRRRGQEARLRCSPMKGHSHVYWYRQLPEEGLKFMVYLQKENIIDESGMPKERFSAEFPKEGPSILRIQQVVRGDSAAYFCASSAGTGSSGANVLTFGAGSRLTVL.

A few counts support this clonotype. The chain is built from TRBV7-9 and TRBJ2-7, with TRBD2 matching over 13 bases. CDR1 is SEHNR and CDR2 is FQNEAQ in the germline V gene (reference sequence). CDR3 length equals 12 residues. The CDR3 spells CAGTSGIAEQYF. In nucleotides, the CDR3 is TGTGCGGGGACTAGCGGGATCGCCGAGCAGTACTTC.

Worth noting for this clonotype: A much bigger clone sits one base away, suggesting this may be a read error. The chain joins TRBV27 to TRBJ2-1; D is unclear. Germline-derived CDR1 and CDR2 are MNHEY and SMNVEV (reference sequence). Trimming took off 3 bases at V and 6 bases at J, with 3 bases between the two ends. The CDR3 length is 11 residues. As DNA, the CDR3 is TGTGCCAGCAGTTTGTTCAATGAGCAGTTCTTC. It is translated as CASSLFNEQFF.

This clonotype was detected only a few times. The genes are TRBV28 and TRBJ1-5; 8 nucleotides line up with TRBD1. With V trimmed by 5 bases and J by 10 bases, 10 bases remained unmatched. The CDR3 is 14 amino acids. Germline V gene lookup returns CDR1 MDHEN and CDR2 SYDVKM. The CDR3 protein is CASSGAGGNKPQHF. In DNA form, the CDR3 reads TGTGCCAGCAGTGGGGCAGGGGGCAATAAACCCCAGCATTTT.

The CDR3 reads CASSDTGDFDEQFF. CDR3 bases: TGTGCCAGCAGTGACACAGGGGATTTCGATGAGCAGTTCTTC. This sequence joins TRBV25-1 and TRBJ2-1; 7 bases fit TRBD1. Germline V gene lookup returns CDR1 MGHDK and CDR2 SYGVNS. This CDR3 has 14 amino acids. J lost 8 bases, V lost 3 bases, and 7 bases had no gene match.

The sample holds a few counts of this clonotype. V gene TRBV14 combines with J gene TRBJ2-3; D possibly corresponds to TRBD2 (6 bases). The germline CDR1 and CDR2 sequences are SGHDN and FVKESK. The V end was cut by 2 bases, the J end by 3 bases, with 15 bases between. This CDR3 has 16 residues. The CDR3 is CASSQPQTSRTDTQYF. Written as DNA, the CDR3 is TGTGCCAGCAGCCAACCCCAGACTAGTAGAACAGATACGCAGTATTTT.

This clonotype was seen more than once but under ten times. This chain uses TRBV28 with TRBJ2-1, with D unclear. Trimming shortened V by 5 bases and J by 6 bases, and 8 bases separated the two germline ends. CDR3 length equals 12 residues. Germline lookup yields CDR1 MDHEN and CDR2 SYDVKM. CDR3 in amino acids: CASSRITNEQFF. DNA of the CDR3: TGTGCCAGCAGTCGCATCACCAATGAGCAGTTCTTC.

The chain uses TRBV28 and TRBJ2-5, with 11 bases fitting TRBD2. CDR1 and CDR2 (germline): MDHEN, SYDVKM. V shed 4 bases, J shed 5 bases, and the junction held 6 bases outside the gene matches. The CDR3 is made up of 15 amino acids. The DNA of the CDR3 is TGTGCCAGCAGTTCGATAGCGGGAGGGATTGAGACCCAGTACTTC. Translation: CASSSIAGGIETQYF.

Many counts were recorded for this clonotype. The CDR3 reads CASSPLTGSGNTIYF. CDR3 bases: TGTGCCAGCAGCCCCCTCACAGGCTCTGGAAACACCATATATTTT. The V call is TRBV28, the J call TRBJ1-3, with D possibly matching TRBD1 (5 bases). The CDR3 has 15 amino acids. V gave up 6 bases and J gave up 0 bases, with 12 bases separating them. Germline CDR1 is MDHEN and CDR2 is SYDVKM.

The sample holds many counts of this clonotype. This chain links TRBV5-4 with TRBJ2-5; possibly TRBD1 for D (6 bases). This CDR3 is built from 14 residues. The ends were cut back, 3 bases at V and 2 bases at J, with 11 bases in the middle. CDR1 is SGHNT and CDR2 is YYREEE in the germline V gene (reference sequence). CDR3 sequence: CASSSTGPQETQYF. The DNA for the CDR3 is TGTGCCAGCAGCTCTACAGGGCCACAAGAGACCCAGTACTTC.

The sample holds many counts of this clonotype. This chain connects TRBV28 to TRBJ2-7; the D gene could be TRBD1 or TRBD2 (5 bases each). Germline CDR1 MDHEN, CDR2 SYDVKM. The CDR3 runs to 11 residues. V was shortened by 6 bases and J by 4 bases, with 7 bases between the two germline ends. CDR3 nucleotides: TGTGCCAGCAGGGGACGGTACGAGCAGTACTTC. Translation gives CASRGRYEQYF.

This rearrangement joins TRBV19 to TRBJ2-1, with a weak D call TRBD2 (6 bases). V gave up 4 bases and J gave up 9 bases, with 13 bases separating them. The CDR3 length is 13 residues. Germline V lookup: CDR1 LNHDA, CDR2 SQIVND (reference sequence). Here the CDR3 reads CASSRGEALEQFF. The CDR3 DNA follows: TGTGCCAGTAGTAGGGGGGAGGCCCTTGAGCAGTTCTTC.

This clonotype was picked up many times. This chain connects TRBV11-2 to TRBJ1-6; TRBD1 is a possible D gene (6 bases). Germline CDR1 SGHAT, CDR2 FQNNGV. This CDR3 has 15 amino acids. Trimming left V 5 bases short and J 7 bases short, with 15 bases between. The CDR3 loop reads CASSLGQLRNSPLHF. CDR3 nucleotides: TGTGCCAGCAGCCTCGGACAGTTGAGGAATTCACCCCTCCACTTT.

This clonotype was found many times. The chain recombines TRBV7-2 with TRBJ2-7, with TRBD2 matching 10 bases. The CDR3 contains 15 residues. V dropped 5 bases and J dropped 3; count of bases not matched to a gene: 7. Germline V CDR1 and CDR2: SGHTA, FQGNSA. The CDR3 DNA reads TGTGCCAGCAGCCGAGGCCCTAGCGGGAGCTACGAGCAGTACTTC. As protein: CASSRGPSGSYEQYF. Drawing the rest from reference TRBV7-2 and TRBJ2-7, the complete variable domain is GAGVSQSPSNKVTEKGKDVELRCDPISGHTALYWYRQSLGQGLEFLIYFQGNSAPDKSGLPSDRFSAERTGGSVSTLTIQRTQQEDSAVYLCASSRGPSGSYEQYFGPGTRLTVT.

The chain recombines TRBV12-3 or TRBV12-4 with TRBJ2-7; D gene uncertain. The CDR3 sequence is 13 residues long. V was trimmed by 0 bases and J by 11 bases, leaving 14 bases between them. This chain's CDR3 is CASSLAWAAEEYF. CDR3 DNA: TGTGCCAGCAGTTTAGCGTGGGCGGCTGAAGAGTACTTC.